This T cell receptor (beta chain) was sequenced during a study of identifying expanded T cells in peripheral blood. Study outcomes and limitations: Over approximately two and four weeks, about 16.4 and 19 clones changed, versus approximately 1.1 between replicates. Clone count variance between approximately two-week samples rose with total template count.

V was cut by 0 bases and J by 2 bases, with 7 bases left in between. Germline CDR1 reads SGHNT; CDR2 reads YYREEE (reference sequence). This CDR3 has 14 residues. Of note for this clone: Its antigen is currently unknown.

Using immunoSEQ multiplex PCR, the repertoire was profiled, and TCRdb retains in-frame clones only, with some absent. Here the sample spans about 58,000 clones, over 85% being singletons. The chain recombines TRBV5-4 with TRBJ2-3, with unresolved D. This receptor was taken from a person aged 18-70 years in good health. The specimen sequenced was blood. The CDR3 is CASSLDGYTDTQYF. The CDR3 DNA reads TGTGCCAGCAGCTTGGACGGGTACACAGATACGCAGTATTTT.